The 21 T cell receptor beta chains reported below all come from one sample, sequenced in a study of cytomegalovirus exposure and HLA in healthy donors. PCR used 60 Vbeta primers and 13 Jbeta primers. Produced via immunoSEQ multiplex PCR; TCRdb's table is partial and in-frame only. The table lists some 110,000 clones, approximately 66% of them singletons. Sample: PBMCs. The receptor source for this set is a woman aged 40 to 50 in good health and CMV-seropositive.

The V call is TRBV29-1, the J call TRBJ2-3; 7 nucleotides match TRBD1. Unmatched junction bases numbered 8, after V lost 4 bases and J lost 1 base. This CDR3 has 15 amino acids. Germline V gene data show CDR1 as SQVTM and CDR2 as ANQGSEA. The CDR3 nucleotides read TGCAGCGTTGGAACAGGGGCCATTGGCACAGATACGCAGTATTTT. Protein sequence: CSVGTGAIGTDTQYF.

The chain is built from TRBV7-9 and TRBJ2-1; 9 bases map to TRBD2. J gave up 7 bases and V 4 bases, and 11 bases lay outside the gene matches. This CDR3 comprises 16 residues. Germline lookup yields CDR1 SEHNR and CDR2 FQNEAQ (reference sequence). CDR3 DNA: TGTGCCAGCAGCTCTACCCCTGGTAGCGGGAGAAATGAGCAGTTCTTC. As protein: CASSSTPGSGRNEQFF.

The chain carries TRBV6-1 and TRBJ2-1, with TRBD1 matching 8 bases. The CDR3 covers 14 residues. Germline CDR1 and CDR2: MNHNS and SASEGT. J lost 8 bases, V lost 3 bases, and 6 bases had no gene match. This CDR3 is CASSETGEVDEQFF. The CDR3 coding sequence is TGTGCCAGCAGTGAGACAGGGGAAGTCGATGAGCAGTTCTTC.

CDR3 nucleotide sequence: TGTGCCAGTCAACCTAACAGGGGGATGTACACAGATACGCAGTATTTT. Translated: CASQPNRGMYTDTQYF. V usage is TRBV19 and J usage is TRBJ2-3, with 8 bases fitting TRBD1. This CDR3 is built from 16 residues. The junction had 12 bases not matched to a gene; V was cut back by 8 bases and J by 2 bases. The germline gives CDR1 LNHDA, CDR2 SQIVND (reference sequence).

This chain links TRBV5-6 with TRBJ2-1; D possibly corresponds to TRBD1 (6 bases). V gave up 1 base and J gave up 0 bases, with 11 bases separating them. The CDR3 loop spans 16 amino acids. The V gene's germline CDR1 is SGHDT and CDR2 YYEEEE. The CDR3 region is CASSLRTVSSYNEQFF. The CDR3 DNA sequence: TGTGCCAGCAGCTTGAGGACAGTCAGCTCCTACAATGAGCAGTTCTTC.

This clone was observed a single time. A junction boundary mismatches the germline segment, possibly from a read error. V and J are TRBV9 and TRBJ2-2; perhaps TRBD1 as D (6 bases). The CDR3 has 16 amino acids. Per the germline V gene, CDR1 is SGDLS and CDR2 is YYNGEE. As DNA, the CDR3 is TGTGCCAGCATCCAAGGCAGGACAGCGAACATCGGGGAGCTGTTTTTT. It codes for CASIQGRTANIGELFF.

This clone was seen once. V and J are TRBV5-1 and TRBJ1-1; D is possibly TRBD1 (5 bases). This CDR3 has 16 amino acids. V lost 5 bases and J lost 0, with 17 bases in between. Per germline, CDR1 SGHRS and CDR2 YFSETQ. This CDR3 is CASRPNSGAVNTEAFF. The CDR3 nucleotides read TGCGCCAGCAGGCCCAACAGCGGGGCCGTGAACACTGAAGCTTTCTTT.

A single count supports this clone. The junction differs from germline at one of its ends, possibly a read error. This chain uses TRBV7-3 with TRBJ1-2, with a weak D call TRBD1 (5 bases). The length of the CDR3 is 14 residues. Germline V gene lookup returns CDR1 SGHTA and CDR2 FQGTGA. The CDR3 loop is CASSLNQGPVGYPF. CDR3 DNA sequence: TGTGCCAGCAGCCTTAATCAGGGTCCGGTGGGCTACCCCTTC.

The chain is built from TRBV19 and TRBJ1-5, with D possibly matching TRBD1 (5 bases). This CDR3 contains 14 residues. The germline V gene has CDR1 LNHDA and CDR2 SQIVND (reference sequence). V lost 11 bases to trimming and J lost 0 bases, with 14 bases between them. The CDR3 is CAARGSYSNQPQHF. As DNA, the CDR3 is TGTGCCGCAAGGGGAAGTTATAGCAATCAGCCCCAGCATTTT. Full variable domain (remainder filled in from reference TRBV19 and TRBJ1-5): DGGITQSPKYLFRKEGQNVTLSCEQNLNHDAMYWYRQDPGQGLRLIYYSQIVNDFQKGDIAEGYSVSREKKESFPLTVTSAQKNPTAFYLCAARGSYSNQPQHFGDGTRLSIL.

The chain joins TRBV6-5 to TRBJ2-1, with TRBD1 matching over 11 bases. V was pared by 4 bases and J by 14 bases, with 4 bases of the junction left unmatched. Per germline, CDR1 MNHEY and CDR2 SVGAGI. There are 12 residues in the CDR3. In DNA, the CDR3 is TGTGCCAGCAGTTCTAGGACAGGGGGCGAGTTCTTC. Protein: CASSSRTGGEFF.

In DNA, the CDR3 is TGTGCCAGCAGTGACCTACAGCGCGGGACGGCAGAGACCCAGTACTTC. This encodes CASSDLQRGTAETQYF. The J gene is TRBJ2-5, the V gene TRBV25-1; TRBD2 is a possible D gene (6 bases). CDR3 length: 16 amino acids. In germline, CDR1 is MGHDK, CDR2 SYGVNS. V dropped 3 bases and J dropped 4 bases, with 18 bases sitting between them.

The V and J genes are TRBV4-2 and TRBJ2-1, with 12 bases matching TRBD2. Trimming removed 3 bases from V and 3 bases from J; junction bases left unmatched: 12. This CDR3 has 19 residues. Germline-derived CDR1 and CDR2 are LGHNA and YNFKEQ. The CDR3 nucleotides read TGTGCCAGCAGCCACCCGACTAGCGGGAGTGGAAGTCTCTACAATGAGCAGTTCTTC. This translates into CASSHPTSGSGSLYNEQFF.

The chain's CDR3 is CASSVAGLATNEKLFF. The CDR3 region has the DNA TGTGCCAGCAGCGTCGCGGGCCTTGCAACTAATGAAAAACTGTTTTTT. The rearrangement joins TRBV9 to TRBJ1-4, with D unresolved. CDR1 and CDR2 (germline): SGDLS, YYNGEE. Trimming shortened V by 2 bases and J by 0 bases, and 11 bases separated the two germline ends. The CDR3 extends over 16 amino acids.

This clone has just a few counts. The V call is TRBV2, the J call TRBJ2-5; D is perhaps TRBD2 (6 bases). Trimming shortened V by 7 bases and J by 2 bases, and 11 bases separated the two germline ends. Germline V gives CDR1 SNHLY, CDR2 FYNNEI. The CDR3 totals 13 residues. This CDR3 reads CASIETRQETQYF. The CDR3 DNA reads TGTGCCAGCATTGAGACTAGACAAGAGACCCAGTACTTC. The whole variable domain, remainder taken from reference TRBV2 and TRBJ2-5, is EPEVTQTPSHQVTQMGQEVILRCVPISNHLYFYWYRQILGQKVEFLVSFYNNEISEKSEIFDDQFSVERPDGSNFTLKIRSTKLEDSAMYFCASIETRQETQYFGPGTRLLVL.

This clone was seen only once. The chain uses TRBV19 and TRBJ2-5; 7 bases agree with TRBD1. The germline V gene has CDR1 LNHDA and CDR2 SQIVND (reference sequence). Unmatched junction bases numbered 8, after V lost 3 bases and J lost 1 base. The CDR3 extends over 16 amino acids. In DNA, the CDR3 is TGTGCCAGTAGTATCGACCTAAGACAGGGCCAAGAGACCCAGTACTTC. Translated: CASSIDLRQGQETQYF.

V and J are TRBV6-5 and TRBJ1-4, with 10 bases lining up with TRBD1. The CDR3 totals 14 residues. The junction had 5 bases not matched to a gene; V was cut back by 5 bases and J by 8 bases. The germline CDR1 and CDR2 sequences are MNHEY and SVGAGI. In DNA form, the CDR3 reads TGTGCCAGCAGTGACAGGACAGGGGGAGAAAAACTGTTTTTT. It specifies CASSDRTGGEKLFF.

The rearrangement joins TRBV19 to TRBJ2-6, with 10 bases that match TRBD2. The germline V gene encodes CDR1 LNHDA and CDR2 SQIVND (reference sequence). CDR3 length equals 17 residues. Germline trimming cut 5 bases from V and 2 bases from J; bases unmatched to any gene: 6. DNA for the CDR3: TGTGCCAGTAGTCCAGCCCTAGCGGGAGCTGGGGCCAACGTCCTGACTTTC. This codes for CASSPALAGAGANVLTF.

The chain carries TRBV2 and TRBJ1-5; TRBD1 matches 7 bases. This CDR3 has 14 residues. Looked up from germline, CDR1 is SNHLY and CDR2 is FYNNEI. J lost 4 bases, V lost 10 bases, and 10 bases had no gene match. CDR3 DNA: TGTGCCACCACAGGGGTAGGGTCTAATCAGCCCCAGCATTTT. This sequence encodes CATTGVGSNQPQHF.

The V gene is TRBV19, the J gene TRBJ1-2; 9 nucleotides line up with TRBD1. V trimming: 5 bases; J trimming: 4 bases; junction bases outside the gene matches: 14. Germline CDR1 reads LNHDA; CDR2 reads SQIVND (reference sequence). This CDR3 comprises 17 residues. The CDR3 DNA sequence: TGTGCCAGTAGTTCATCCGGGACAGGGAGTTACCTCTATGGCTACACCTTC. It is translated as CASSSSGTGSYLYGYTF.

In this sample, this clone turned up many times. The chain is built from TRBV28 and TRBJ2-3, with 9 bases matching TRBD2. J lost 4 bases, V lost 3 bases, and 2 bases had no gene match. In germline, CDR1 is MDHEN, CDR2 SYDVKM. The CDR3 runs 14 residues. The CDR3 coding sequence is TGTGCCAGCAGTTTCAGCGGGGGGTCAGATACGCAGTATTTT. Amino acid sequence: CASSFSGGSDTQYF.

The chain recombines TRBV28 with TRBJ1-5; 7 bases map to TRBD1. The V segment lost 4 bases and the J segment 6 bases; nucleotides outside the gene matches: 6. The CDR3 has 14 residues. Germline V CDR1 and CDR2: MDHEN, SYDVKM. CDR3 loop: CASSSQGDVQPQHF. The CDR3 nucleotides are TGTGCCAGCAGTTCGCAGGGGGATGTTCAGCCCCAGCATTTT.